Listed here are 26 T cell receptor beta chains from one sample, sequenced in a study of cytomegalovirus exposure and HLA in healthy donors. Primers included in the PCR were 60 Vbeta and 13 Jbeta primers. TCRdb keeps only in-frame clones here, not all; method: immunoSEQ multiplex PCR. The sample holds 80,000 to 95,000 clones, approximately 79% seen once. Sequencing was carried out using PBMCs. The receptors come from a female donor in good health and CMV-seronegative.

This clone was recorded a few times. The V and J genes are TRBV5-1 and TRBJ1-1; 11 bases match TRBD1. Germline V gene sequence: CDR1 SGHRS, CDR2 YFSETQ. With 3 bases clipped from V and 4 bases from J, the junction kept 2 bases outside the gene matches. This CDR3 has 14 residues. CDR3 bases: TGCGCCAGCAGCTGGGGGACAGGGGGCACTGAAGCTTTCTTT. This gives the protein CASSWGTGGTEAFF.

This sequence joins TRBV4-2 and TRBJ2-1; TRBD1 aligns across 9 bases. Germline CDR1 is LGHNA and CDR2 is YNFKEQ. V was pared by 2 bases and J by 5 bases, with 7 bases of the junction left unmatched. CDR3 length: 16 amino acids. CDR3 loop: CASSQPTGGLNNEQFF. The CDR3 nucleotides are TGTGCCAGCAGCCAACCCACAGGGGGCTTGAACAATGAGCAGTTCTTC.

The chain combines TRBV21-1 with TRBJ1-2; TRBD1, as called in the table, went unchecked against the DNA. TRBV21-1 is reported as a pseudogene. The CDR3 totals 14 residues. The CDR3 region is CASSGGGVYYGYTF. The DNA for the CDR3 is TGTGCCAGCAGCGGAGGGGGCGTTTACTATGGCTACACCTTC.

V and J are TRBV7-9 and TRBJ2-7, with D perhaps matching TRBD2 (6 bases). V lost 5 bases and J 5 bases, leaving 19 bases between the germline ends. There are 15 residues in the CDR3. Germline-derived CDR1 and CDR2 are SEHNR and FQNEAQ (reference sequence). CDR3: CASSPHGSGSHEQYF. In DNA form, the CDR3 reads TGTGCCAGCAGCCCGCACGGGAGCGGGTCCCACGAGCAGTACTTC.

The chain joins TRBV4-3 to TRBJ1-1; D is possibly TRBD1 (5 bases). CDR3 length: 14 residues. V lost 4 bases, J lost 7 bases, and 16 bases lay in between. The germline V gene encodes CDR1 LGHNA and CDR2 YSLEER. For the CDR3, the DNA is TGCGCCAGCAGCCCTCAGGCCGGGGGTGTTGAAGCTTTCTTT. Translation: CASSPQAGGVEAFF.

The genes are TRBV6-1 and TRBJ2-7; D is perhaps TRBD1 (6 bases). The ends were cut back, 4 bases at V and 2 bases at J, with 12 bases in the middle. The CDR3 has 14 amino acids. CDR1 and CDR2 (germline): MNHNS, SASEGT. The CDR3 here is CASSAQTGPYEQYF. CDR3 nucleotide sequence: TGTGCCAGCAGTGCCCAGACAGGCCCCTACGAGCAGTACTTC.

The chain combines TRBV7-8 with TRBJ2-1; 7 bases line up with TRBD2. The CDR3 covers 15 residues. J lost 0 bases, V lost 6 bases, and 5 bases had no gene match. Germline CDR1 is SGHVS and CDR2 is FQNEAQ. The CDR3 sequence is CASRAPGGSYNEQFF. CDR3 DNA sequence: TGTGCCAGCAGGGCCCCGGGGGGCTCCTACAATGAGCAGTTCTTC.

This chain joins TRBV2 and TRBJ1-2, with TRBD1 as a possible D gene (5 bases). There are 14 residues in the CDR3. V was trimmed by 3 bases and J by 7 bases, leaving 15 bases between them. Germline V gives CDR1 SNHLY, CDR2 FYNNEI. CDR3 amino acids: CASSDRGSGSGYTF. CDR3 in DNA: TGTGCCAGCAGTGATCGGGGGTCTGGAAGTGGCTACACCTTC.

This rearrangement joins TRBV5-1 to TRBJ2-2, with D unresolved. The germline CDR1 and CDR2 sequences are SGHRS and YFSETQ. Trimming removed 0 bases at V and 6 bases at J, with 12 bases between. The CDR3 is made up of 15 amino acids. CDR3 in amino acids: CASSLAAGSAGELFF. The CDR3 region has the DNA TGCGCCAGCAGCTTGGCTGCAGGATCGGCCGGGGAGCTGTTTTTT.

This clone was found a few times. This chain connects TRBV4-3 to TRBJ2-7, with a tentative D call TRBD1 (5 bases). The ends were cut back, 0 bases at V and 1 base at J, with 13 bases in the middle. This CDR3 region has 16 residues. In germline, CDR1 is LGHNA, CDR2 YSLEER. The CDR3 spells CASSQEGVGKSYEQYF. CDR3 bases: TGCGCCAGCAGCCAAGAAGGGGTGGGTAAATCCTACGAGCAGTACTTC.

The rearrangement links TRBV18 to TRBJ2-5, with 9 bases identical to TRBD2. Near its end, the DNA agrees better with TRBJ2-7, so the J call may be wrong. The CDR3 sequence is 15 residues long. CDR1 and CDR2 from the germline V gene are KGHSH and LQKENI. The DNA for the CDR3 is TGTGCCAGCTCACCATCAGCGGGGGGCCTCTACGAGCAGTACTTC. Translating it yields CASSPSAGGLYEQYF.

This chain uses TRBV2 with TRBJ2-5; a possible D gene is TRBD1 (6 bases). V was shortened by 1 base and J by 2 bases, with 11 bases between the two germline ends. The CDR3 is made up of 15 amino acids. Germline loops: CDR1 SNHLY, CDR2 FYNNEI. CDR3 residues: CASSEDRQVQETQYF. The CDR3 coding sequence is TGTGCCAGCAGTGAAGATAGACAGGTACAAGAGACCCAGTACTTC. The variable domain in full, with the rest retrieved from reference TRBV2 and TRBJ2-5, is EPEVTQTPSHQVTQMGQEVILRCVPISNHLYFYWYRQILGQKVEFLVSFYNNEISEKSEIFDDQFSVERPDGSNFTLKIRSTKLEDSAMYFCASSEDRQVQETQYFGPGTRLLVL.

This rearrangement joins TRBV19 to TRBJ1-5, with a tentative D call TRBD1 (6 bases). The germline V gene has CDR1 LNHDA and CDR2 SQIVND (reference sequence). V lost 5 bases to trimming and J lost 5 bases, with 19 bases between them. The CDR3 consists of 16 residues. For the CDR3, the DNA is TGTGCCAGTAGTTTACAGGTCCCGACAGGCCATCAGCCCCAGCATTTT. This sequence encodes CASSLQVPTGHQPQHF.

This clone was recorded a few times. One junction end disagrees with the germline gene, perhaps due to a read error. The V gene is TRBV28, the J gene TRBJ1-2; 7 bases line up with TRBD1. Germline lookup yields CDR1 MDHEN and CDR2 SYDVKM. This CDR3 has 12 residues. CDR3 sequence reads: CASSPSDRNVAF. The CDR3, as DNA: TGTGCCAGCAGTCCTTCGGACAGGAACGTCGCCTTC.

This clone was counted a single time. V and J are TRBV6-5 and TRBJ1-4, with D possibly being TRBD1 (6 bases). Germline loops: CDR1 MNHEY, CDR2 SVGAGI. V was pared by 9 bases and J by 2 bases, with 16 bases between. The CDR3 covers 15 residues. The CDR3 reads CASTNRDGTNEKLFF. As DNA, the CDR3 is TGTGCCAGTACGAACAGGGATGGGACTAATGAAAAACTGTTTTTT.

The genes are TRBV7-8 and TRBJ2-7; the match to TRBD2 covers 8 bases. Germline values: CDR1 SGHVS, CDR2 FQNEAQ. This CDR3 has 15 amino acids. With 7 bases clipped from V and 2 bases from J, the junction kept 10 bases outside the gene matches. CDR3 nucleotides: TGTGCCAGCACCAAATCAGCGGGAGCGCCCTACGAGCAGTACTTC. As protein: CASTKSAGAPYEQYF.

On this clone: The junction does not match germline at one end; this may be a read error. The rearrangement joins TRBV15 to TRBJ2-7; 7 bases line up with TRBD1. The CDR3 is made up of 14 amino acids. CDR1 and CDR2 (germline): LNHNV, YYDKDF (reference sequence). In DNA form, the CDR3 reads TGTGCCACCAGCAGAGACGGGCAGGGGGACCGTCTTTCCTTC. Amino acids: CATSRDGQGDRLSF.

The genes are TRBV28 and TRBJ2-7; TRBD1 matches at 8 bases. Germline V gene sequence: CDR1 MDHEN, CDR2 SYDVKM. After removal of 6 bases from V and 5 bases from J, the junction contained 12 bases not matched to a gene. This CDR3 has 15 amino acids. CDR3 in DNA: TGTGCCAGCAGGCTATTCAACAGGGGGTTTGACGAGCAGTACTTC. It codes for CASRLFNRGFDEQYF. Full variable domain (outside the CDR3, taken from reference TRBV28 and TRBJ2-7): DVKVTQSSRYLVKRTGEKVFLECVQDMDHENMFWYRQDPGLGLRLIYFSYDVKMKEKGDIPEGYSVSREKKERFSLILESASTNQTSMYLCASRLFNRGFDEQYFGPGTRLTVT.

The V and J genes are TRBV9 and TRBJ1-6, with 12 bases aligning to TRBD1. Trimming removed 0 bases from V and 8 bases from J; junction bases left unmatched: 6. From germline, CDR1 is SGDLS and CDR2 YYNGEE. CDR3 size: 17 residues. The CDR3 DNA reads as TGTGCCAGCAGCGTAGGAGGGACAGGGGGCAAATATTCACCCCTCCACTTT. It yields the protein CASSVGGTGGKYSPLHF.

The chain couples TRBV30 to TRBJ1-1; 8 nucleotides line up with TRBD1. J was trimmed by 1 base and V by 3 bases; bases with no gene match: 10. CDR3 length: 16 amino acids. The germline CDR1 and CDR2 sequences are GTSNPN and SVGIG (reference sequence). This CDR3 reads CAWSAGTGERNTEAFF. The CDR3 nucleotides are TGTGCCTGGAGCGCCGGGACAGGCGAAAGGAACACTGAAGCTTTCTTT.

This clone occurred once. The J gene is TRBJ1-1, the V gene TRBV5-1; D not resolved. Between the trimmed V and J ends, which lost 4 bases and 1 base, there was a span of 11 bases. The germline gives CDR1 SGHRS, CDR2 YFSETQ. CDR3 length: 14 residues. CDR3 nucleotide sequence: TGCGCCAGCAGCCTAAGTCCCGGGAACACTGAAGCTTTCTTT. Its protein is CASSLSPGNTEAFF.

The rearrangement uses TRBV28 and TRBJ1-6; perhaps TRBD1 as D (6 bases). Germline V gives CDR1 MDHEN, CDR2 SYDVKM. The length of the CDR3 is 14 residues. V was pared by 5 bases and J by 7 bases, with 12 bases between. The CDR3 nucleotides are TGTGCCAGCAGTCAGGGGACACAGAATTCACCCCTCCACTTT. This sequence encodes CASSQGTQNSPLHF.

The J gene is TRBJ1-1, the V gene TRBV9, with D tentatively TRBD1 (6 bases). The ends were cut back, 0 bases at V and 5 bases at J, with 14 bases in the middle. The CDR3 length is 15 residues. Germline V gene sequence: CDR1 SGDLS, CDR2 YYNGEE. This CDR3 is CASSVVGGAGTEAFF. The CDR3 region has the DNA TGTGCCAGCAGCGTAGTTGGGGGGGCTGGGACTGAAGCTTTCTTT.

The chain has TRBV6-1 and TRBJ2-2; TRBD2 aligns across 7 bases. Germline V gene data show CDR1 as MNHNS and CDR2 as SASEGT. Losses at the gene ends were 7 bases for V and 6 bases for J; bases not matched to a gene: 8. CDR3 length: 14 residues. This CDR3 is CASKMAGAAGELFF. The DNA for the CDR3 is TGTGCCAGCAAGATGGCGGGAGCCGCCGGGGAGCTGTTTTTT.

The genes are TRBV2 and TRBJ2-2; D is perhaps TRBD2 (5 bases). Germline CDR1 SNHLY, CDR2 FYNNEI. V dropped 4 bases and J dropped 5 bases, with 11 bases sitting between them. The CDR3 is 14 residues long. CDR3 bases: TGTGCCAGCAGTGTTTCCGAGGGAACCGGGGAGCTGTTTTTT. Amino acids: CASSVSEGTGELFF. Full variable domain (missing parts from reference TRBV2 and TRBJ2-2): EPEVTQTPSHQVTQMGQEVILRCVPISNHLYFYWYRQILGQKVEFLVSFYNNEISEKSEIFDDQFSVERPDGSNFTLKIRSTKLEDSAMYFCASSVSEGTGELFFGEGSRLTVL.

The V and J genes are TRBV28 and TRBJ1-4, with D uncertain. The ends were cut back, 4 bases at V and 8 bases at J, with 14 bases in the middle. The CDR3 extends over 14 amino acids. Germline V gives CDR1 MDHEN, CDR2 SYDVKM. CDR3: CASSSSGVSEKLFF. In DNA form, the CDR3 reads TGTGCCAGCAGTTCGTCGGGTGTGAGCGAAAAACTGTTTTTT.